This is a list of T cell receptor beta chains from one sample in a study of cytomegalovirus exposure and HLA in healthy donors. Sequenced by immunoSEQ multiplex PCR; TCRdb stores in-frame clones only, minus some. The sample holds over 120,000 clones, roughly 10% seen once. The source material was PBMCs. The receptor source for this set is a man in his forties or fifties in good health and CMV-seronegative. Each CDR3 is given with its conserved first and last residue. A D gene is named only where the DNA matches it firmly. Size is omitted from some rows. Given values are once, few, many or a class for expanded clones.

>TRBD1|TRBV7-2|-|TRBJ2-1
CASSRTGRYNEQFF
TGTGCCAGCAGCCGGACAGGGCGCTACAATGAGCAGTTCTTC
>TRBD1|TRBV28|few|TRBJ1-4
CASSQGAALSEKLFF
TGTGCCAGCAGTCAGGGGGCCGCACTTAGTGAAAAACTGTTTTTT
>-|TRBV5-1|few|TRBJ1-1
CASSLDSVVYTEAFF
TGCGCCAGCAGCTTGGACAGTGTCGTTTACACTGAAGCTTTCTTT
>-|TRBV28|few|TRBJ1-1
CASRMTENTEAFF
TGTGCCAGCAGAATGACAGAGAACACTGAAGCTTTCTTT
>-|TRBV6-1|few|TRBJ2-3
CASSVEADTQYF
TGTGCCAGCAGTGTGGAGGCAGATACGCAGTATTTT
>TRBD2|TRBV5-4|-|TRBJ2-7
CASSLGLAGGYEQYF
TGTGCCAGCAGCTTGGGACTAGCGGGAGGATACGAGCAGTACTTC
>TRBD2|TRBV7-3|few|TRBJ2-3
CASSLQRAGGRSMQYF
TGTGCCAGCAGCTTACAACGGGCGGGGGGCCGTTCAATGCAGTATTTT
>TRBD2|TRBV4-2|few|TRBJ2-1
CASSQGASGQYNEQFF
TGTGCCAGCAGCCAAGGGGCTAGCGGACAATACAATGAGCAGTTCTTC
>TRBD1|TRBV7-9|-|TRBJ2-7
CASSFGQGPTGQYF
TGTGCCAGCAGCTTTGGACAGGGGCCTACGGGGCAGTACTTC
>TRBD1|TRBV5-6|few|TRBJ2-7
CASSRTGTGIEEQYF
TGTGCCAGCAGCCGCACCGGGACAGGGATAGAAGAGCAGTACTTC
>TRBD1|TRBV7-3|few|TRBJ2-6
CASSLSTGGASGANVLTF
TGTGCCAGCAGCTTATCTACAGGGGGCGCTTCTGGGGCCAACGTCCTGACTTTC
>TRBD1|TRBV27|few|TRBJ2-7
CASSNRQGAREQYF
TGTGCCAGCAGTAATAGACAGGGGGCGAGGGAGCAGTACTTC
>-|TRBV5-1|few|TRBJ1-2
CASSAAANSNYGYTF
TGCGCCAGCAGCGCAGCAGCGAATTCTAACTATGGCTACACCTTC
>TRBD1|TRBV27|few|TRBJ2-7
CASSLSTGGAYEQYF
TGTGCCAGCAGTTTATCGACAGGGGGGGCGTACGAGCAGTACTTC
>TRBD2|TRBV6-6|few|TRBJ2-1
CASSYPGLGDNEQFF
TGTGCCAGCAGTTACCCGGGACTAGGAGACAATGAGCAGTTCTTC
>TRBD2|TRBV4-2|few|TRBJ2-7
CASSLGTSGLYEQYF
TGTGCCAGCAGCCTAGGGACTAGCGGGCTCTACGAGCAGTACTTC
>-|TRBV29-1|-|TRBJ2-7
CSVFHGEQYF
TGCAGCGTCTTTCACGGCGAGCAGTACTTC
>-|TRBV15|many|TRBJ2-2
CATEGFANTGELFF
TGTGCCACCGAGGGTTTCGCGAACACCGGGGAGCTGTTTTTT
>-|TRBV2|-|TRBJ2-7
CASTVPSDFSYEQYF
TGTGCCAGCACGGTTCCTAGCGATTTTAGCTACGAGCAGTACTTC
>-|TRBV10-3|-|TRBJ1-5
CAISERNQPQHF
TGTGCCATCAGTGAACGGAATCAGCCCCAGCATTTT
>TRBD1|TRBV6-1|few|TRBJ1-6
CASSEGDSQNSPLHF
TGTGCCAGCAGTGAGGGGGACAGTCAAAATTCACCCCTCCACTTT
>TRBD1|TRBV29-1|few|TRBJ1-2
CSVGQLYGYTF
TGCAGCGTGGGACAGCTCTATGGCTACACCTTC
>TRBD1|TRBV16|-|TRBJ1-2
CASTTDRGYGYTF
TGTGCCAGCACCACCGACAGGGGCTATGGCTACACCTTC
>TRBD1|TRBV5-4|-|TRBJ1-2
CASSSPGQSYGYTF
TGTGCCAGCAGCTCCCCGGGACAGTCCTATGGCTACACCTTC
>TRBD2|TRBV28|few|TRBJ2-7
CASSLYGAGGGYEQYF
TGTGCCAGCAGTTTATACGGAGCGGGAGGGGGCTACGAGCAGTACTTC
>-|TRBV5-6|few|TRBJ2-2
CASSFTVDTGELFF
TGTGCCAGCAGCTTTACAGTGGACACCGGGGAGCTGTTTTTT
>TRBD2|TRBV10-3|-|TRBJ2-5
CAISEGREGETQYF
TGTGCCATCAGTGAGGGCAGGGAGGGGGAGACCCAGTACTTC
>TRBD1|TRBV7-2|few|TRBJ1-5
CASSLRGGGTQPQHF
TGTGCCAGCAGCTTGCGAGGAGGGGGCACTCAGCCCCAGCATTTT
>TRBD2|TRBV5-8|few|TRBJ2-3
CASSSRFSGSGDTQYF
TGTGCCAGCAGCTCCCGATTTAGCGGGAGTGGAGATACGCAGTATTTT
>-|TRBV5-1|few|TRBJ2-2
CASSLDRVETGELFF
TGCGCCAGCAGCTTGGACAGGGTGGAGACCGGGGAGCTGTTTTTT
>-|TRBV15|few|TRBJ1-2
CATSREGGKTNYGYTF
TGTGCCACCAGCAGAGAGGGGGGGAAAACTAACTATGGCTACACCTTC
>TRBD1|TRBV7-9|-|TRBJ2-7
CATSVGVTGGEYEQYF
TGTGCCACCTCAGTAGGTGTGACAGGGGGCGAATACGAGCAGTACTTC
>TRBD1|TRBV18|-|TRBJ1-1
CASSPGGQVIMNTEAFF
TGTGCCAGCTCACCAGGGGGACAGGTAATAATGAACACTGAAGCTTTCTTT
>-|TRBV2|-|TRBJ1-2
CASSVGSGGYTF
TGTGCCAGCAGTGTCGGGTCGGGTGGCTACACCTTC
>-|TRBV9|few|TRBJ2-1
CASSGGQSSYNEQFF
TGTGCCAGCAGCGGGGGGCAGAGCTCCTACAATGAGCAGTTCTTC
>TRBD1|TRBV28|few|TRBJ1-1
CASSPYRGQGTEAFF
TGTGCCAGTAGTCCCTACAGGGGGCAGGGAACTGAAGCTTTCTTT
>-|TRBV6-1|-|TRBJ2-3
CASRTQQTSTDTQYF
TGTGCCAGCAGGACACAACAGACAAGCACAGATACGCAGTATTTT
>TRBD2|TRBV10-1|-|TRBJ2-2
CASSSRLAGGLTGELFF
TGCGCCAGCAGTAGTCGACTAGCGGGAGGCCTCACCGGGGAGCTGTTTTTT
>-|TRBV18|few|TRBJ2-7
CASSPQDRPYEQYF
TGTGCCAGCTCACCACAGGACAGACCCTACGAGCAGTACTTC
>TRBD1|TRBV7-9|few|TRBJ1-3
CASSSSGTGENTIYF
TGTGCCAGCAGCTCTTCCGGGACAGGGGAAAACACCATATATTTT
>TRBD1|TRBV5-1|few|TRBJ2-2
CASSGTDHTGELFF
TGCGCCAGCAGCGGGACAGACCACACCGGGGAGCTGTTTTTT
>TRBD1|TRBV5-6|few|TRBJ2-7
CASSATGRSYEQYF
TGTGCCAGCAGCGCGACAGGGAGATCCTACGAGCAGTACTTC
>TRBD1|TRBV5-6|few|TRBJ2-1
CASSSIRDRGVDEQFF
TGTGCCAGCAGCTCGATACGGGACAGGGGTGTCGATGAGCAGTTCTTC
>TRBD1|TRBV28|-|TRBJ1-5
CASSSIPGQGPQRNQPQHF
TGTGCCAGCAGTTCGATACCGGGACAGGGGCCACAACGGAATCAGCCCCAGCATTTT
>TRBD2|TRBV28|-|TRBJ2-7
CATSREDLRYEQYF
TGTGCCACCAGCCGGGAGGACTTACGATACGAGCAGTACTTC
>-|TRBV10-1|-|TRBJ1-1
CASSEAGLTEAFF
TGCGCCAGCAGTGAGGCAGGGTTGACTGAAGCTTTCTTT
>TRBD1|TRBV27|-|TRBJ1-1
CASRRTGQIMNTEAFF
TGTGCCAGCAGACGAACGGGACAGATCATGAACACTGAAGCTTTCTTT
>-|TRBV2|-|TRBJ1-2
CASSLDRDLNYGYTF
TGTGCCAGCAGTTTAGACAGAGATCTTAACTATGGCTACACCTTC
>TRBD1|TRBV7-9|few|TRBJ1-1
CASSLPRDRDTEAFF
TGTGCCAGCAGCTTACCTCGGGACAGGGACACTGAAGCTTTCTTT
>TRBD2|TRBV5-4|-|TRBJ2-3
CASSRTSGGVTDTQYF
TGTGCCAGCAGCCGGACTAGCGGGGGGGTTACAGATACGCAGTATTTT
>TRBD1|TRBV5-4|few|TRBJ2-3
CASSLPGQGTDTQYF
TGTGCCAGCAGCCTACCCGGACAGGGGACAGATACGCAGTATTTT
>TRBD2|TRBV19|few|TRBJ2-1
CASSGLGRVASYNEQFF
TGTGCCAGTAGCGGACTGGGGAGGGTAGCTTCCTACAATGAGCAGTTCTTC
>-|TRBV29-1|-|TRBJ2-5
CSVRDSGVETQYF
TGCAGCGTCCGGGACTCGGGAGTGGAGACCCAGTACTTC
>-|TRBV9|few|TRBJ1-2
CASSVAPQPYGYTF
TGTGCCAGCAGCGTAGCTCCACAGCCCTATGGCTACACCTTC
>TRBD1|TRBV6-1|-|TRBJ2-7
CASSPRGYEQYF
TGTGCCAGCAGTCCCAGGGGGTACGAGCAGTACTTC
>-|TRBV19|few|TRBJ2-1
CASSSPPGGPYNEQFF
TGTGCCAGTAGTAGCCCCCCAGGGGGGCCCTACAATGAGCAGTTCTTC
>-|TRBV27|few|TRBJ1-4
CASSLVGTRNEKLFF
TGTGCCAGCAGCCTTGTCGGGACAAGGAATGAAAAACTGTTTTTT
>-|TRBV5-1|-|TRBJ1-4
CASSFEGRDEKLFF
TGCGCCAGCAGCTTCGAGGGTAGGGATGAAAAACTGTTTTTT
>TRBD1|TRBV19|few|TRBJ2-7
CASSIPDRGTSSEQYF
TGTGCCAGTAGTATACCCGACAGGGGGACGTCGTCCGAGCAGTACTTC